The rows below give T cell receptor beta chains drawn from one sample of a study of OX40 agonist ivuxolimab in advanced cancers. Profiled with immunoSEQ multiplex PCR; TCRdb holds only in-frame clones, not every one. Of tens of thousands of clones in the sample, 75% to 85% were seen once. The sequences come from CD4+ or CD8+ T cells sorted from blood, collected in a trial of the OX40 agonist ivuxolimab. The receptors originated from an adult with an advanced solid tumor such as melanoma, head and neck, liver or kidney cancer. CDR3s include the opening cysteine and the closing phenylalanine or tryptophan. A D gene is named only where the DNA matches it firmly. Not every row has a clone size; where given, it reads once, few, many or a size class.

D: -
V: TRBV18
size: -
J: TRBJ2-1
DNA: TGTGCCAGCTCACCAAAAGGGGGGGCGATCTACAATGAGCAGTTCTTC
CDR3: CASSPKGGAIYNEQFF

D: -
V: TRBV7-2
size: -
J: TRBJ1-1
DNA: TGTGCCAGCACCTCGCAGGGGTACACTGAAGCTTTCTTT
CDR3: CASTSQGYTEAFF

D: -
V: TRBV11-2
size: once
J: TRBJ2-1
DNA: TGTGCCAGCAGCCCCCGCCCCGTTACCTCCGACACCTACAATGAGCAGTTCTTC
CDR3: CASSPRPVTSDTYNEQFF

D: -
V: TRBV2
size: -
J: TRBJ2-1
DNA: TGTGCCAGCACTGTGGAAATGGATAGCCCCGAGCAGTTCTTC
CDR3: CASTVEMDSPEQFF

D: -
V: TRBV25-1
size: -
J: TRBJ1-1
DNA: TGTGCCAGCAGGGCGGGGGGGGAATACACTGAAGCTTTCTTT
CDR3: CASRAGGEYTEAFF

D: TRBD1
V: TRBV7-9
size: -
J: TRBJ2-5
DNA: TGTGCCAGCAGCTTGACAGGGTCGGGGCAAGAGACCCAGTACTTC
CDR3: CASSLTGSGQETQYF

D: TRBD1
V: TRBV28
size: -
J: TRBJ2-4
DNA: TGTGCCAGCAGTAGACCAGGGGGCGAGTTAGCCAAAAACATTCAGTACTTC
CDR3: CASSRPGGELAKNIQYF

D: -
V: TRBV19
size: once
J: TRBJ1-2
DNA: TGTGCCAGTAGGGTCGGCGGATCTCCTTTTGGCTACACCTTC
CDR3: CASRVGGSPFGYTF

D: -
V: TRBV11-2
size: -
J: TRBJ2-7
DNA: TGTGCCAGCAGCCCTCCCCTCGACTGGGGCTCCTACGAGCAGTACTTC
CDR3: CASSPPLDWGSYEQYF

D: -
V: TRBV11-2
size: -
J: TRBJ2-1
DNA: TGTGCCAGCAGCCGCAAATTTACCGTGACTTCGGACAATGAGCAGTTCTTC
CDR3: CASSRKFTVTSDNEQFF

D: -
V: TRBV27
size: -
J: TRBJ1-3
DNA: TGTGCCAGCAGGGGACATTCGCTCTCTGGAAACACCATATATTTT
CDR3: CASRGHSLSGNTIYF

D: TRBD2
V: TRBV5-6
size: -
J: TRBJ2-2
DNA: TGTGCCAGCAGCCCCCTAGCGGGGGTAAACACCGGGGAGCTGTTTTTT
CDR3: CASSPLAGVNTGELFF

D: -
V: TRBV2
size: -
J: TRBJ2-7
DNA: TGTGCCAGCAGTGATATTGGAGGGAGGCAAAATCTTTACTACGAGCAGTACTTC
CDR3: CASSDIGGRQNLYYEQYF

D: -
V: TRBV6-1
size: -
J: TRBJ2-3
DNA: TGTGCCAGCCAGAGGATGGAAAGCACAGATACGCAGTATTTT
CDR3: CASQRMESTDTQYF

D: -
V: TRBV29-1
size: few
J: TRBJ1-5
DNA: TGCAGCGCGGGGACAATTATTTTTTCGGTACGCCAGCATTTT
CDR3: CSAGTIIFSVRQHF

D: TRBD1
V: TRBV6-5
size: few
J: TRBJ1-6
DNA: TGTGCCAGCGGCCAACAGGGGCGGAATTCACCCCTCCACTTT
CDR3: CASGQQGRNSPLHF

D: -
V: TRBV28
size: -
J: TRBJ2-1
DNA: TGTGCCAGCAGTTTAGGGTTTACGCTGTTCTTC
CDR3: CASSLGFTLFF

D: TRBD2
V: TRBV5-1
size: -
J: TRBJ2-5
DNA: TGCGCCAGCAGCCCCGGCCTAGCGGGAGGGCTGGAGACCCAGTACTTC
CDR3: CASSPGLAGGLETQYF

D: -
V: TRBV19
size: -
J: TRBJ2-1
DNA: TGTGCCAGTACGACTACTAGCCCACACCTATCCTACAATGAGCAGTTCTTC
CDR3: CASTTTSPHLSYNEQFF

D: -
V: TRBV6-1
size: -
J: TRBJ1-6
DNA: TGTGCCAGCTCACAGGGTCTCGCGACACCCCTCCACTTT
CDR3: CASSQGLATPLHF

D: -
V: TRBV7-2
size: -
J: TRBJ2-7
DNA: TGTGCCAGCAGCTTAATGGCGCAGGGCTACGAGCAGTACTTC
CDR3: CASSLMAQGYEQYF

D: -
V: TRBV25-1
size: few
J: TRBJ2-1
DNA: TGTGCCAGCATGGCCTTCAATGAGCAGTTCTTC
CDR3: CASMAFNEQFF

D: -
V: TRBV5-1
size: -
J: TRBJ1-3
DNA: TGCGCCAGCAGCCCAGGGGCAGCTGGAAACACCATATATTTT
CDR3: CASSPGAAGNTIYF

D: -
V: TRBV5-6
size: -
J: TRBJ1-2
DNA: TGTGCCAGCAGCTTCGACACGTCCTTGGGCTACACCTTC
CDR3: CASSFDTSLGYTF

D: -
V: TRBV5-5
size: -
J: TRBJ2-7
DNA: TGTGCCAGCAGCCCGAAGGACGGGGGCGAGCAGTACTTC
CDR3: CASSPKDGGEQYF

D: -
V: TRBV6-5
size: -
J: TRBJ2-5
DNA: TGTGCCAGCAGTTACTCAGAGACCCAGTACTTC
CDR3: CASSYSETQYF

D: -
V: TRBV6-6
size: -
J: TRBJ1-4
DNA: TGTGCCAGCAGTTCGGGGCGGAGTAATGAAAAACTGTTTTTT
CDR3: CASSSGRSNEKLFF

D: TRBD1
V: TRBV19
size: -
J: TRBJ1-5
DNA: TGTGCCAGTAGTTTCCCGGGACAGCCAAGGGGGCCCCAGCATTTT
CDR3: CASSFPGQPRGPQHF

D: TRBD2
V: TRBV25-1
size: -
J: TRBJ2-7
DNA: TGTGCCAGTCTACTGACTAGCGGGGGCGAGCAGTACTTC
CDR3: CASLLTSGGEQYF